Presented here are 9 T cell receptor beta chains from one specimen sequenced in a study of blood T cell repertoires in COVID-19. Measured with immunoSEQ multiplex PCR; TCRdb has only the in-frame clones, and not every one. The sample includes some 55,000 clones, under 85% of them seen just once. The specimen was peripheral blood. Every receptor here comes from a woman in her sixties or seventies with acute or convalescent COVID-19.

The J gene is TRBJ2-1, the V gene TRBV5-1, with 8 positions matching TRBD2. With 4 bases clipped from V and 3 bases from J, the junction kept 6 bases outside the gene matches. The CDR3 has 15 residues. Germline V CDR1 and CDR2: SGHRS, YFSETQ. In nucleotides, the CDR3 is TGCGCCAGCAGCACGACTAGCGAACGCTACAATGAGCAGTTCTTC. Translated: CASSTTSERYNEQFF.

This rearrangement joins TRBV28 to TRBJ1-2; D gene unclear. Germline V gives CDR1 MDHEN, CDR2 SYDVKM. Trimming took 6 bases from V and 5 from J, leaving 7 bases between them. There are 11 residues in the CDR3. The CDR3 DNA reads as TGTGCCAGCAGCGTAGAGTATGGCTACACCTTC. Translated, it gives CASSVEYGYTF.

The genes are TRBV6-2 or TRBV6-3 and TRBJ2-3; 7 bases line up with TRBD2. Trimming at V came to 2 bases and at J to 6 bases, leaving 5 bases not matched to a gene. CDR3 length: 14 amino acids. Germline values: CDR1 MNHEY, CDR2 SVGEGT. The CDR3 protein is CASSYVGGTDTQYF. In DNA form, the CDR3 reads TGTGCCAGCAGTTACGTGGGGGGGACGGATACGCAGTATTTT.

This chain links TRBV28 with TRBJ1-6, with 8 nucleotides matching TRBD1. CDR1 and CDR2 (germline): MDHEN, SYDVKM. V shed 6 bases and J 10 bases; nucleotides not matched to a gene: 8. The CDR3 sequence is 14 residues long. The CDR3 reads CASRPGTGGSPLHF. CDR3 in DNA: TGTGCCAGCAGGCCCGGGACAGGAGGGTCACCCCTCCACTTT.

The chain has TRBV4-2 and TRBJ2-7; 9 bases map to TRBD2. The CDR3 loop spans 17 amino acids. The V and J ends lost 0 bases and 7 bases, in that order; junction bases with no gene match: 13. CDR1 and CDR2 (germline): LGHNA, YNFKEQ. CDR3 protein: CASSQDGGRARLSEQYF. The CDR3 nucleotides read TGTGCCAGCAGCCAAGATGGCGGGAGGGCCCGGTTAAGTGAGCAGTACTTC.

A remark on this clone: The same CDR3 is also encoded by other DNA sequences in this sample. CDR3: CASRGTGDNEKLFF. Here the CDR3 DNA reads TGTGCCAGCAGAGGGACAGGGGATAATGAAAAACTGTTTTTT. The chain carries TRBV6-5 and TRBJ1-4; 10 positions match TRBD1. The V gene's germline CDR1 is MNHEY and CDR2 SVGAGI. The CDR3 is 14 residues long. V gave up 6 bases and J gave up 4 bases; unmatched junction bases: 2.

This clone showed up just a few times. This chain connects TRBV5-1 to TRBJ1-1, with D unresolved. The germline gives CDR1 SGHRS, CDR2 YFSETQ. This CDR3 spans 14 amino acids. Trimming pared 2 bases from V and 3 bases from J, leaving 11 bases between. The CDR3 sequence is CASSFISPDTEAFF. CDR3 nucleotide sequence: TGCGCCAGCAGCTTTATATCCCCGGACACTGAAGCTTTCTTT.

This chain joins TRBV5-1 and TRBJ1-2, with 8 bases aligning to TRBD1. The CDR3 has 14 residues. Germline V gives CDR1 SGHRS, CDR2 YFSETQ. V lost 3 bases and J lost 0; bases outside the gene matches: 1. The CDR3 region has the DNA TGCGCCAGCAGCTCGGGACAGGCTAACTATGGCTACACCTTC. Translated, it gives CASSSGQANYGYTF.

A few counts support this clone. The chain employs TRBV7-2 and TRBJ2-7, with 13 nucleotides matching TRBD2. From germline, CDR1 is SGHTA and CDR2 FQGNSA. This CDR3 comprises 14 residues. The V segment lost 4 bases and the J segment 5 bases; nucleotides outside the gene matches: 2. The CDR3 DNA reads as TGTGCCAGCAGCTCGACTAGCGGGAGGAACGAGCAGTACTTC. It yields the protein CASSSTSGRNEQYF.